Shown below are 30 T cell receptor beta chains from a single sample sequenced in a study of blood T cell repertoires in COVID-19. Clones were read by immunoSEQ multiplex PCR, and TCRdb kept only the in-frame ones, dropping some. In the table there are hundreds of thousands of clones, approximately 91% of which are singletons. The sequencing input was peripheral blood. Receptor source: a woman in her 70s with COVID-19, enrolled during active disease.

This chain uses TRBV2 with TRBJ2-3; 7 positions match TRBD2. CDR1 SNHLY and CDR2 FYNNEI come from the germline V gene. The CDR3 contains 13 residues. J gave up 1 base and V 11 bases, and 6 bases lay outside the gene matches. The CDR3 protein is CAQSRGGTDTQYF. The DNA of the CDR3 is TGTGCCCAATCACGGGGGGGCACAGATACGCAGTATTTT.

This clone was observed a single time. This rearrangement joins TRBV24-1 to TRBJ2-1; 10 positions match TRBD1. This CDR3 is 16 amino acids long. V gave up 5 bases and J gave up 4 bases; unmatched junction bases: 7. CDR1 and CDR2 (germline): KGHDR, SFDVKD. In DNA, the CDR3 is TGTGCCACCAGTGGAGGGGGACAGGGGAGATACAATGAGCAGTTCTTC. It translates to CATSGGGQGRYNEQFF.

The chain employs TRBV9 and TRBJ2-3; 11 nucleotides line up with TRBD2. The CDR3 is made up of 16 amino acids. The V gene's germline CDR1 is SGDLS and CDR2 YYNGEE. V dropped 2 bases and J dropped 5; count of bases not matched to a gene: 7. The CDR3 sequence: CASSVGSGGARDTQYF. CDR3 in DNA: TGTGCCAGCAGCGTGGGTAGCGGGGGGGCCAGAGATACGCAGTATTTT.

The chain has TRBV10-2 and TRBJ1-1, with D tentatively TRBD1 (6 bases). Germline V CDR1 and CDR2: WSHSY, SAAADI. The CDR3 is 14 residues long. V was trimmed by 6 bases and J by 0 bases, leaving 11 bases between them. The CDR3: CASRGQLLNTEAFF. CDR3 DNA: TGCGCCAGCAGAGGACAGCTGTTGAACACTGAAGCTTTCTTT.

This chain uses TRBV9 with TRBJ1-2; 7 bases match TRBD1. Unmatched junction bases numbered 12, after V lost 3 bases and J lost 4 bases. CDR3 length equals 16 residues. Germline V gene data show CDR1 as SGDLS and CDR2 as YYNGEE. This CDR3 reads CASSASGGGLGYGYTF. CDR3 sequence (DNA): TGTGCCAGCAGCGCTTCGGGAGGGGGCTTAGGCTATGGCTACACCTTC.

V usage is TRBV12-3 or TRBV12-4 and J usage is TRBJ2-3; tentatively, D is TRBD1 (5 bases). CDR3 length: 13 amino acids. Trimming took 6 bases from V and 5 from J, leaving 12 bases between them. In nucleotides, the CDR3 is TGTGCCAGCAGATTACACCAGGGAGATACGCAGTATTTT. Translated, it gives CASRLHQGDTQYF.

The V and J genes are TRBV3-1 (or the pseudogene TRBV3-2) and TRBJ2-7; 8 bases match TRBD2. The V and J ends lost 0 bases and 4 bases, in that order; junction bases with no gene match: 5. Germline CDR1 and CDR2: LGHDT and YNNKEL (reference sequence). This CDR3 has 15 residues. CDR3 coding DNA: TGTGCCAGCAGCCAAGATGCCAGCGGGGGTTACGAGCAGTACTTC. Protein product: CASSQDASGGYEQYF.

The rearrangement links TRBV5-1 to TRBJ2-7; 12 bases agree with TRBD1. Germline lookup yields CDR1 SGHRS and CDR2 YFSETQ. V lost 3 bases and J lost 4; bases outside the gene matches: 5. The CDR3 length is 15 residues. The CDR3 reads CASSWGQGARYEQYF. As DNA, the CDR3 is TGCGCCAGCAGCTGGGGACAGGGGGCAAGGTACGAGCAGTACTTC. The whole variable domain, filled in from reference TRBV5-1 and TRBJ2-7, reads KAGVTQTPRYLIKTRGQQVTLSCSPISGHRSVSWYQQTPGQGLQFLFEYFSETQRNKGNFPGRFSGRQFSNSRSEMNVSTLELGDSALYLCASSWGQGARYEQYFGPGTRLTVT.

The chain links TRBV7-2 to TRBJ2-7, with 9 bases aligning to TRBD2. This CDR3 is built from 13 residues. V shed 11 bases, J shed 2 bases, and the junction held 7 bases outside the gene matches. Germline CDR1 SGHTA, CDR2 FQGNSA. The CDR3 DNA sequence: TGTGCCGCCGCCCCTAGCGGGGCCTACGAGCAGTACTTC. Translation: CAAAPSGAYEQYF.

The rearrangement uses TRBV18 and TRBJ1-1; TRBD1 is a possible D gene (6 bases). Germline-derived CDR1 and CDR2 are KGHSH and LQKENI. The CDR3 is 13 residues long. V was trimmed by 5 bases and J by 6 bases, leaving 13 bases between them. The CDR3 nucleotides are TGTGCCAGCTCATCAGAGGGGGAGTCTGAAGCTTTCTTT. Translating gives CASSSEGESEAFF.

J is TRBJ2-7 and V is TRBV24-1; tentatively, D is TRBD1 (5 bases). V was shortened by 10 bases and J by 2 bases, with 14 bases between the two germline ends. The CDR3 runs to 13 residues. Germline V CDR1 and CDR2: KGHDR, SFDVKD. Here the CDR3 reads CATQGFDTYEQYF. CDR3 bases: TGTGCCACGCAGGGTTTTGACACCTACGAGCAGTACTTC.

This clone was recorded a few times. The J gene is TRBJ1-6, the V gene TRBV27, with 8 positions matching TRBD1. CDR1 and CDR2 from the germline V gene are MNHEY and SMNVEV (reference sequence). CDR3 length equals 15 residues. V shed 2 bases, J shed 7 bases, and the junction held 4 bases outside the gene matches. CDR3 loop: CASSLRTGINSPLHF. The CDR3 region has the DNA TGTGCCAGCAGTTTAAGGACAGGGATAAATTCACCCCTCCACTTT.

The V call is TRBV10-3, the J call TRBJ1-2; possibly TRBD1 for D (5 bases). Germline V gene data show CDR1 as ENHRY and CDR2 as SYGVKD. V was shortened by 5 bases and J by 0 bases, with 22 bases between the two germline ends. The CDR3 covers 18 residues. The CDR3: CAISLNVGEAVANYGYTF. CDR3 nucleotide sequence: TGTGCCATCAGTTTAAACGTGGGGGAGGCCGTAGCTAACTATGGCTACACCTTC.

This chain joins TRBV4-3 and TRBJ2-2; 15 nucleotides line up with TRBD2. Germline V CDR1 and CDR2: LGHNA, YSLEER. Unmatched junction bases numbered 5, after V lost 3 bases and J lost 6 bases. The CDR3 is 17 residues long. CDR3 in DNA: TGCGCCAGCAGCCACGGACTAGCGGGGGGGCAGTCCGGGGAGCTGTTTTTT. Amino acid sequence: CASSHGLAGGQSGELFF.

V gene TRBV19 combines with J gene TRBJ1-3; no firm D call. In germline, CDR1 is LNHDA, CDR2 SQIVND (reference sequence). The CDR3 length is 15 residues. The ends were cut back, 4 bases at V and 1 base at J, with 11 bases in the middle. CDR3 amino acids: CASSTTLSSGNTIYF. The CDR3 DNA reads as TGTGCCAGTAGTACAACTCTATCATCTGGAAACACCATATATTTT.

This clone came up once. V usage is TRBV18 and J usage is TRBJ2-5, with D tentatively TRBD2 (7 bases). The CDR3 length is 14 residues. In germline, CDR1 is KGHSH, CDR2 LQKENI. The germline V and J ends were trimmed by 4 bases and 3 bases, with 12 bases remaining between them. The CDR3 loop reads CASSRGGAEETQYF. In DNA, the CDR3 is TGTGCCAGCTCACGAGGGGGGGCCGAAGAGACCCAGTACTTC.

The rearrangement links TRBV19 to TRBJ2-1; possibly TRBD1 for D (6 bases). The CDR3 covers 15 residues. Trimming cost V 1 base and J 0 bases, with 7 bases left between them. Germline V CDR1 and CDR2: LNHDA, SQIVND (reference sequence). DNA for the CDR3: TGTGCCAGTAGTATAGGGGACATCTCCTACAATGAGCAGTTCTTC. Translated, it gives CASSIGDISYNEQFF.

The chain joins TRBV7-9 to TRBJ2-7; the match to TRBD1 covers 9 bases. The CDR3 loop spans 16 amino acids. Germline V lookup: CDR1 SEHNR, CDR2 FQNEAQ (reference sequence). V trimming: 4 bases; J trimming: 5 bases; junction bases outside the gene matches: 12. The CDR3 sequence is CASSSPSGTGTNEQYF. The CDR3 DNA reads as TGTGCCAGCAGCTCTCCATCCGGGACAGGGACGAACGAGCAGTACTTC.

This chain links TRBV2 with TRBJ2-7, with 7 bases fitting TRBD1. The CDR3 sequence is 14 residues long. The V and J ends lost 2 bases and 3 bases, in that order; junction bases with no gene match: 4. Germline loops: CDR1 SNHLY, CDR2 FYNNEI. CDR3 coding DNA: TGTGCCAGCAGTGAAAACAGGGGCCACTACGAGCAGTACTTC. Amino acids: CASSENRGHYEQYF.

This clone was seen a handful of times. The V gene is TRBV15, the J gene TRBJ1-6; 7 nucleotides match TRBD1. Trimming took 1 base from V and 8 from J; bases not matched to a gene: 2. CDR1 and CDR2 from the germline V gene are LNHNV and YYDKDF (reference sequence). This CDR3 comprises 14 residues. This CDR3 is CATSRGQGDSPLHF. DNA of the CDR3: TGTGCCACCAGCAGAGGACAGGGAGATTCACCCCTCCACTTT.

The gene calls are TRBV21-1 and TRBJ1-2. TRBV21-1 is a listed pseudogene. CDR3 length: 13 residues. The CDR3 coding sequence is TGTGCCAGCCCGAAAGCGGGGGGGGATGGCTACACCTTC. Protein sequence: CASPKAGGDGYTF.

V and J are TRBV6-1 and TRBJ1-2, with 7 bases lining up with TRBD1. J lost 6 bases, V lost 2 bases, and 9 bases had no gene match. This CDR3 is 15 amino acids long. The germline gives CDR1 MNHNS, CDR2 SASEGT. The CDR3 nucleotides read TGTGCCAGCAGTGAACAGACAGGGTCAACGGATGGCTACACCTTC. It is translated as CASSEQTGSTDGYTF.

The chain joins TRBV6-5 to TRBJ1-3; the D gene is possibly TRBD1 (6 bases). Germline V gene lookup returns CDR1 MNHEY and CDR2 SVGAGI. Trimming removed 5 bases at V and 2 bases at J, with 10 bases between. The length of the CDR3 is 14 residues. CDR3 DNA sequence: TGTGCCAGCAGTAACAGGGTCACTGGAAACACCATATATTTT. It encodes CASSNRVTGNTIYF.

The chain uses TRBV6-1 and TRBJ1-6, with 7 positions matching TRBD1. The CDR3 is 19 residues long. Trimming took 4 bases from V and 2 from J; bases not matched to a gene: 14. Germline CDR1 and CDR2: MNHNS and SASEGT. The chain's CDR3 is CASSVVPLTGSPYNSPLHF. The CDR3 DNA reads as TGTGCCAGCAGTGTTGTGCCCCTGACAGGGTCCCCCTATAATTCACCCCTCCACTTT.

The V gene is TRBV2, the J gene TRBJ1-5; D might be TRBD1 (6 bases). The CDR3 consists of 13 residues. The germline gives CDR1 SNHLY, CDR2 FYNNEI. Trimming pared 4 bases from V and 3 bases from J, leaving 7 bases between. The CDR3 here is CASSGDNNQPQHF. The CDR3 DNA is TGTGCCAGCAGTGGGGACAACAATCAGCCCCAGCATTTT.

The gene calls are TRBV5-1 and TRBJ1-1; TRBD1 is a possible D gene (5 bases). The CDR3 contains 17 residues. Germline CDR1 is SGHRS and CDR2 is YFSETQ. The germline V and J ends were trimmed by 4 bases and 1 base, with 20 bases remaining between them. The CDR3 sequence: CASSKRDMTVPNTEAFF. In DNA, the CDR3 is TGCGCCAGCAGCAAACGCGATATGACAGTCCCGAACACTGAAGCTTTCTTT.

The genes are TRBV29-1 and TRBJ2-6; tentative D call: TRBD2 (6 bases). The CDR3 is 15 amino acids. V lost 7 bases and J 0 bases, leaving 13 bases between the germline ends. In germline, CDR1 is SQVTM, CDR2 ANQGSEA. The CDR3 region is CSAGGSGSGANVLTF. Here the CDR3 DNA reads TGCAGCGCCGGGGGATCGGGCTCTGGGGCCAACGTCCTGACTTTC.

In regard to this clone: Additional DNA sequences in this sample encode the identical CDR3. The rearrangement links TRBV27 to TRBJ1-1; possibly TRBD1 for D (6 bases). Trimming cost V 2 bases and J 0 bases, with 7 bases left between them. Germline V gene sequence: CDR1 MNHEY, CDR2 SMNVEV (reference sequence). CDR3 length: 14 residues. The CDR3 here is CASSLGQMNTEAFF. The CDR3 region has the DNA TGTGCCAGCAGTTTAGGACAGATGAACACTGAAGCTTTCTTT.

This chain connects TRBV10-2 to TRBJ2-3, with D perhaps TRBD2 (7 bases). Trimming took off 7 bases at V and 6 bases at J, with 17 bases between the two ends. This CDR3 contains 14 residues. Per germline, CDR1 WSHSY and CDR2 SAAADI. The CDR3 nucleotides are TGCGCCAGCATATATGGGGGGGCGTCGGATACGCAGTATTTT. Translating gives CASIYGGASDTQYF.

J is TRBJ2-3 and V is TRBV30; 9 positions match TRBD1. This CDR3 region has 14 residues. V dropped 4 bases and J dropped 2; count of bases not matched to a gene: 4. Germline CDR1 and CDR2: GTSNPN and SVGIG (reference sequence). The chain's CDR3 is CAWIGQGTTDTQYF. The CDR3 nucleotides are TGTGCCTGGATCGGACAGGGGACCACAGATACGCAGTATTTT.